This T cell receptor (beta chain) is from a study of response to subunit inactivated influenza vaccine. Overall study findings and caveats: The authors proposed limited new T cell recruitment per seasonal influenza vaccination.

This clonotype occurred a few times. Its target is unknown. One entry per CDR3 protein, called by TCRdb with MiXCR from the RT-PCR reads. The sample shows 750,000 to 850,000 distinct CDR3 sequences, about 18% of them seen only once. The source is a man aged 45-60 years who received an inactivated influenza vaccine. The sample consisted of PBMCs from blood, taken roughly 5 days after vaccination.

CDR3 in DNA: TGTGCAGTAGGGGGGGTGCTTGGCCTTTTCTACAATGAGCAGTTCTTC. This sequence encodes CAVGGVLGLFYNEQFF. The chain recombines TRBV7-7 with TRBJ2-1; tentatively, D is TRBD2 (7 bases). The CDR3 totals 16 residues. Germline CDR1 and CDR2: SSHAT and FNYEAQ (reference sequence).